A selection of T cell receptor beta chains follows, all from one sample in a study of blood T cell repertoires in COVID-19. The protocol was immunoSEQ multiplex PCR, while the TCRdb copy is restricted to in-frame clones and leaves out a portion. The repertoire holds approximately 290,000 clones, with around 89% as singletons. Sample: peripheral blood. The receptors stem from a man younger than 45 with acute or convalescent COVID-19. CDR3s include the opening cysteine and the closing phenylalanine or tryptophan. A D gene is named only where the DNA matches it firmly. Size tells how often a clone was seen (once, few, many) or the class of an expanded clone, and some rows leave it out.

clone_size j_call d_call v_call cdr3_nt cdr3_aa
many TRBJ2-5 TRBD2 TRBV25-1 TGTGCCAGCAGTGACCCCGTACTAGCGGGGGAGACCCAGTACTTC CASSDPVLAGETQYF
NA TRBJ1-3 NA TRBV6-4 TGTGCCAGCATCCTAGCGCGACACCTTGTCCCCTACTCTGGAAACACCATATATTTT CASILARHLVPYSGNTIYF
many TRBJ1-2 TRBD1 TRBV19 TGTGCCAGTAGCGACAGGGGCCGTTATGGCTACACCTTC CASSDRGRYGYTF
NA TRBJ1-6 TRBD1 TRBV6-5 TGTGCCAGCAGTACGGACAGGGAAAATTCACCCCTCCACTTT CASSTDRENSPLHF
NA TRBJ1-4 NA TRBV28 TGTGCCAGCAGTTTAGGGGGGGGGACTAATGAAAAACTGTTTTTT CASSLGGGTNEKLFF
NA TRBJ2-3 NA TRBV9 TGTGCCAGCAGCGTAGCGCCACCGCCGCGGGATACGCAGTATTTT CASSVAPPPRDTQYF
once TRBJ2-3 TRBD1 TRBV18 TGTGCCAGCTCACCCTGGGACAGAGCTAGCACAGATACGCAGTATTTT CASSPWDRASTDTQYF
once TRBJ2-3 TRBD2 TRBV18 TGTGCCAGCTCACCAATAGCGGGGGGCTTTCAGGATACGCAGTATTTT CASSPIAGGFQDTQYF
NA TRBJ2-7 NA TRBV3-1/TRBV3-2 TGTGCCAGCAGCCATATCAGGACACCCGCCTACGAGCAGTACTTC CASSHIRTPAYEQYF
NA TRBJ1-2 NA TRBV21-1 TGTGCCAGCAGCAGGGCAGGGGATGGCTACACCTTC CASSRAGDGYTF
NA TRBJ1-3 NA TRBV5-4 TGTGCCAGCAGCTTGGCCCGGTCGGGGACTGGAAACACCATATATTTT CASSLARSGTGNTIYF
NA TRBJ1-1 TRBD1 TRBV28 TGTGCCAGCACGTCTGAGACAGGGGCACTGACTTTGCGTACTGAAGCTTTCTTT CASTSETGALTLRTEAFF
few TRBJ1-1 TRBD1 TRBV6-1 TGTGCCAGCAGTGAGGACAGGGGCAACACTGAAGCTTTCTTT CASSEDRGNTEAFF
NA TRBJ1-1 NA TRBV4-1 TGCGCCAGCAGCCAAGCCGACAGGAACACTGAAGCTTTCTTT CASSQADRNTEAFF
NA TRBJ2-3 TRBD2 TRBV3-1/TRBV3-2 TGTGCCACCGGACTAGCGGGACCAGATACGCAGTATTTT CATGLAGPDTQYF